The following is a TCR beta chain sequence with its context. This sample was included in a study of blood T cell repertoires in COVID-19. This CDR3 contains 16 residues. Germline values: CDR1 SGHRS, CDR2 YFSETQ. V was clipped by 0 bases and J by 6 bases; unmatched bases: 11. A Seattle source enrolled patients during active infection and followed them longitudinally. Some clones are missing from TCRdb's copy, which holds only in-frame ones; the method was immunoSEQ multiplex PCR. This sample has about 160,000 clones, with 85% to 95% found just once. The V gene is TRBV5-1, the J gene TRBJ1-2; 7 bases fit TRBD1. The sequence was obtained from an older woman with COVID-19, enrolled during active disease. The sequenced sample consisted of peripheral blood. CDR3 loop: CASSLEVSRGVDGYTF. In nucleotides, the CDR3 is TGCGCCAGCAGCTTGGAGGTTTCCAGGGGGGTAGATGGCTACACCTTC.